Included here is one T cell receptor (beta chain) sequence, with context. A single base separates this from a much larger clone, so it may be a read error. The sample originates from a study of control samples from healthy donors and cancer patients. Germline CDR1 is SEHNR and CDR2 is FQNEAQ (reference sequence). The CDR3 is 13 residues long. V was shortened by 5 bases and J by 1 base, with 8 bases between the two germline ends. Sequencing used immunoSEQ multiplex PCR; TCRdb keeps in-frame clones, though not all of them. The sample records 100,000 to 130,000 clones, around 80% being singletons. Sequenced: blood. The sequence was collected from a man between 18 and 29 years old in good health. This sequence joins TRBV7-9 and TRBJ1-1; tentative D call: TRBD1 (6 bases). In nucleotides, the CDR3 is TGTGCCAGCAGCGTACAGGGGAACACTGAAGCTTTCTTT. Its translation is CASSVQGNTEAFF.